The clone carrying this T cell receptor beta chain was detected a few times. The CDR3 has 13 residues. Trimming removed 5 bases from V and 3 bases from J; junction bases left unmatched: 3. Germline V gives CDR1 DFQATT, CDR2 SNEGSKA (reference sequence). Produced via immunoSEQ multiplex PCR; TCRdb's table is partial and in-frame only. Among over 50,000 clones listed, around four fifths were seen once. This specimen belongs to a study of blood T cell repertoires in COVID-19. This sequence joins TRBV20-1 and TRBJ2-1; TRBD1 matches 8 bases. The source of this sequence is a man in his 70s with acute or convalescent COVID-19. Sequenced material: peripheral blood. For the CDR3, the DNA is TGCAGTGCTGGTGGACAGGGCTACAATGAGCAGTTCTTC. Translation gives CSAGGQGYNEQFF.